This TCR beta chain stems from a study of tumor-infiltrating lymphocytes in primary liver carcinoma. Turning to the study itself: The study reported T1-T3 N0M0 tumors spanning 4.2 to 10 cm.

This CDR3 comprises 14 residues. Per the germline V gene, CDR1 is SQVTM and CDR2 is ANQGSEA. V dropped 7 bases and J dropped 11; count of bases not matched to a gene: 14. General study results and limits: Less overlap was seen in tumor-adjacent and tumor-blood pairs than in tumor region pairs.

Germline DNA was extracted alongside blood RNA, which was obtained from unsorted whole blood. These patients lived with chronic HBV infection and had never been treated. An approximately 4.3-milliliter peripheral blood sample was collected before surgery. To note about this clonotype: Its specificity is not known. This CDR3 is missing its conserved last phenylalanine or tryptophan, likely due to a read error.

Total RNA (roughly 0.45 ug) served as template for TCR beta cDNA synthesis primed by a constant-region primer. Three-round nested multiplex PCR performed with slightly modified ARM-PCR produced the TCR beta libraries. The opening two PCR rounds, about 11 cycles each, paired TRBV1-TRBV30 forward primers with a C-beta reverse primer. One entry per CDR3 protein results from TCRdb running MiXCR on the multiplex PCR reads. The sample lists about 210,000 distinct CDR3 sequences; about 65% were seen once. The sequence was obtained from an older woman with primary liver carcinoma and hepatitis B virus infection. The chain links TRBV29-1 to TRBJ2-3; 11 positions agree with TRBD2. The sample consisted of peripheral blood. The CDR3 protein is CSAAPGTSGRMQYL. The CDR3 nucleotides read TGCAGCGCCGCCCCCGGGACTAGCGGCAGAATGCAGTATCTT.